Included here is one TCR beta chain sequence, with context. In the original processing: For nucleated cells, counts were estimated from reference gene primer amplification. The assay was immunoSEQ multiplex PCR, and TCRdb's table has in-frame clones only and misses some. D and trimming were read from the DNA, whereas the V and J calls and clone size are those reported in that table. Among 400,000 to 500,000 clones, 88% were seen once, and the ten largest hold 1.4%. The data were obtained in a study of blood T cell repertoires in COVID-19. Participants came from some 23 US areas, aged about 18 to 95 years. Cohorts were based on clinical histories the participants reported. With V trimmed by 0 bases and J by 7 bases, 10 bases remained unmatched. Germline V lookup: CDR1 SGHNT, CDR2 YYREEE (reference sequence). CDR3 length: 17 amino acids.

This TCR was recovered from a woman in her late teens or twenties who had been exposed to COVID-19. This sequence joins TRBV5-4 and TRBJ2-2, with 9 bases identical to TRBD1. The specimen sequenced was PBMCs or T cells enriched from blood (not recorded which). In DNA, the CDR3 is TGTGCCAGCAGCTTGGACGGGACAGGGCTTGGTTTCGGGGAGCTGTTTTTT. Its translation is CASSLDGTGLGFGELFF.